This is a list of T cell receptor beta chains from one sample in a study of OX40 agonist ivuxolimab in advanced cancers. Measured with immunoSEQ multiplex PCR; TCRdb has only the in-frame clones, and not every one. The sample includes about 64,000 clones, around 80% of them seen just once. The specimen was CD4+ or CD8+ T cells sorted from blood, collected in a trial of the OX40 agonist ivuxolimab. These receptors all stem from an adult with an advanced solid tumor such as melanoma, head and neck, liver or kidney cancer. CDR3s include the opening cysteine and the closing phenylalanine or tryptophan. The D gene is left open where the match is weak. Clone size appears in some rows only: once, few, many, or a class for an expanded clone.

TRBV19	TRBD1	TRBJ1-1	.	CASSATGRYPEAFF	TGTGCCAGTAGTGCGACAGGGCGTTACCCTGAAGCTTTCTTT
TRBV6-5	TRBD2	TRBJ2-7	.	CASSYQAGETYEQYF	TGTGCCAGCAGTTATCAAGCGGGGGAAACGTACGAGCAGTACTTC
TRBV30	.	TRBJ2-7	.	CAWSVPGPLYEQYF	TGTGCCTGGAGTGTACCGGGACCGCTCTACGAGCAGTACTTC
TRBV7-8	TRBD1	TRBJ1-5	.	CASSSQTGYQPQHF	TGTGCCAGCAGCTCCCAGACAGGGTATCAGCCCCAGCATTTT
TRBV6-6	TRBD1	TRBJ1-2	once	CASSSPGTGHGYTF	TGTGCCAGCAGTTCCCCCGGGACAGGGCATGGCTACACCTTC
TRBV2	.	TRBJ2-3	.	CASGGGLITDTQYF	TGTGCCAGCGGAGGGGGGCTAATCACAGATACGCAGTATTTT
TRBV10-2	.	TRBJ1-6	.	CASSGTDNSPLHF	TGCGCCAGCAGTGGGACAGATAATTCACCCCTCCACTTT
TRBV4-2	.	TRBJ1-3	.	CASSQDRARSGNTIYF	TGTGCCAGCAGCCAAGATCGGGCCCGCTCTGGAAACACCATATATTTT
TRBV2	.	TRBJ2-2	.	CASKIRQPPGELFF	TGTGCCAGCAAAATTAGACAGCCCCCCGGGGAGCTGTTTTTT
TRBV6-1	.	TRBJ2-7	few	CASSDRQIYEQYF	TGTGCCAGCAGTGATCGACAGATCTACGAGCAGTACTTC
TRBV5-1	.	TRBJ2-3	.	CASSLQGVAADTQYF	TGCGCCAGCAGCTTGCAGGGGGTAGCGGCAGATACGCAGTATTTT
TRBV5-5	TRBD1	TRBJ2-7	.	CASSSKFGQEKQPYEQYF	TGTGCCAGCAGCTCGAAGTTTGGACAGGAGAAACAACCCTACGAGCAGTACTTC
TRBV21-1	.	TRBJ1-4	few	CASSKDFSGLGEKLFF	TGTGCCAGCAGCAAAGATTTTTCGGGATTGGGTGAAAAACTGTTTTTT
TRBV9	.	TRBJ2-7	.	CASSVVGTQYEQYF	TGTGCCAGCAGCGTAGTCGGGACGCAGTACGAGCAGTACTTC
TRBV2	TRBD1	TRBJ2-1	.	CASRAGQGRSYNEQFF	TGTGCCAGCAGAGCGGGACAGGGTAGGTCCTACAATGAGCAGTTCTTC
TRBV6-5	TRBD1	TRBJ1-5	.	CASGPGQGFNQPQHF	TGTGCCAGCGGACCGGGACAGGGGTTTAATCAGCCCCAGCATTTT
TRBV5-1	.	TRBJ2-7	medium-sized	CASSELDSSYEQYF	TGCGCCAGCAGCGAGTTGGACAGCTCCTACGAGCAGTACTTC
TRBV5-1	.	TRBJ1-2	.	CASSLEQHYGYTF	TGCGCCAGCAGCTTGGAACAGCACTATGGCTACACCTTC
TRBV18	TRBD2	TRBJ2-3	.	CASSLRKSGGGDTQYF	TGTGCCAGCTCACTACGAAAGAGCGGGGGGGGCGATACGCAGTATTTT
TRBV11-2	TRBD1	TRBJ1-1	.	CASSLAGGTGVPNTEAFF	TGTGCCAGCAGCTTAGCAGGCGGGACAGGGGTGCCGAACACTGAAGCTTTCTTT
TRBV13	.	TRBJ1-6	.	CASSPEGGPGSPLHF	TGTGCCAGCAGCCCCGAGGGGGGGCCGGGATCACCCCTCCACTTT
TRBV4-2	TRBD2	TRBJ2-5	.	CASSQDGSQRGLETQYF	TGTGCCAGCAGCCAAGATGGGAGCCAGCGGGGGCTGGAGACCCAGTACTTC
TRBV19	TRBD1	TRBJ1-3	.	CASKNPTGGTPSGNTIYF	TGTGCCAGTAAGAACCCGACAGGGGGCACACCCTCTGGAAACACCATATATTTT
TRBV7-2	.	TRBJ2-3	.	CASRVHTQYF	TGTGCCTCACGGGTCCATACGCAGTATTTT
TRBV7-8	TRBD1	TRBJ2-7	.	CASSLISAGGFYEQYF	TGTGCCAGCAGCTTAATATCGGCAGGGGGCTTCTACGAGCAGTACTTC
TRBV5-1	.	TRBJ2-7	.	CASSPELSSYEQYF	TGCGCCAGCAGCCCCGAGTTGAGCTCCTACGAGCAGTACTTC
TRBV10-3	.	TRBJ1-4	.	CAISESLTRNEKLFF	TGTGCCATCAGTGAGTCGCTAACAAGAAATGAAAAACTGTTTTTT
TRBV7-9	.	TRBJ1-1	.	CASSLEVTGSEAFF	TGTGCCAGCAGCTTAGAGGTAACTGGGTCTGAAGCTTTCTTT
TRBV5-6	.	TRBJ1-5	.	CASSLRQAWSQPQHF	TGTGCCAGCAGCTTGAGACAGGCTTGGTCCCAGCCCCAGCATTTT
TRBV27	.	TRBJ1-1	.	CASSFRQKNTEAFF	TGTGCCAGCAGTTTTAGACAGAAAAACACTGAAGCTTTCTTT
TRBV9	TRBD2	TRBJ2-5	.	CASSVGLAGMETQYF	TGTGCCAGCAGCGTAGGTCTAGCGGGGATGGAGACCCAGTACTTC
TRBV5-5	.	TRBJ1-5	.	CASSPDTTGRNQPQHF	TGTGCCAGCAGCCCGGACACGACCGGCCGCAATCAGCCCCAGCATTTT
TRBV30	.	TRBJ1-1	.	CAWSVRFSNRPAFF	TGTGCCTGGAGTGTACGTTTCTCAAATCGCCCAGCTTTCTTT
TRBV7-9	.	TRBJ1-5	few	CASSKDSRNNQPQHF	TGTGCCAGCAGCAAGGACAGTAGGAACAATCAGCCCCAGCATTTT
TRBV5-1	TRBD1	TRBJ1-6	.	CASSLGQGNSPLHF	TGCGCCAGCAGCTTAGGACAGGGGAATTCACCCCTCCACTTT
TRBV4-1	.	TRBJ1-4	.	CASSQFGANREKLFF	TGCGCCAGCAGCCAGTTCGGAGCTAATAGGGAAAAACTGTTTTTT
TRBV19	TRBD2	TRBJ2-7	.	CASSSSGGALEQYF	TGTGCCAGTAGTTCTAGCGGGGGGGCACTCGAGCAGTACTTC